These T cell receptor beta chains were read from a single sample in a study of shared clonotypes between healthy human individuals. Measured with immunoSEQ multiplex PCR; TCRdb has only the in-frame clones, and not every one. The table has more than 2 million clones, roughly 94% seen once. Sequenced input: naive CD8+ T cells sorted from blood. The receptors originated from a man between 18 and 35 years old in good health. CDR3s include the opening cysteine and the closing phenylalanine or tryptophan. D genes are given only for firm matches. Clone size appears in some rows only: once, few, many, or a class for an expanded clone.

v_call	clone_size	d_call	j_call	cdr3_nt	cdr3_aa
TRBV29-1	-	-	TRBJ2-7	TGCAGCGGAGGTGGTGGGGCAGGGACCTACGAGCAGTACTTC	CSGGGGAGTYEQYF
TRBV7-9	-	-	TRBJ1-5	TGTGCCAGCAGCGAGACCGGGACGGATAATCAGCCCCAGCATTTT	CASSETGTDNQPQHF
TRBV7-8	once	-	TRBJ1-4	TGTGCCAGCAGCTTAGCGATTATAAATGAAAAACTGTTTTTT	CASSLAIINEKLFF
TRBV9	-	TRBD2	TRBJ2-1	TGTGCCAGCAGCGTACTTACTAGCGTTACCTACAATGAGCAGTTCTTC	CASSVLTSVTYNEQFF
TRBV28	-	-	TRBJ2-7	TGTGCCAGCAGTTTGGAACAGGATCTAGAGCAGTACTTC	CASSLEQDLEQYF
TRBV19	-	-	TRBJ1-1	TGTGCCAGTAGTATACAACTGACTAACACTGAAGCTTTCTTT	CASSIQLTNTEAFF
TRBV7-9	-	-	TRBJ2-5	TGTGCCAGCAGCTGGATTCAAGAGACCCAGTACTTC	CASSWIQETQYF
TRBV9	once	-	TRBJ2-7	TGTGCCAGCAGCGTCGACGGATCCGATCTGGGGGAGCAGTACTTC	CASSVDGSDLGEQYF
TRBV4-1	-	-	TRBJ2-3	TGCGCCAGCAGCCAGCTGAGGACACCCGACACAGATACGCAGTATTTT	CASSQLRTPDTDTQYF
TRBV5-6	-	-	TRBJ2-7	TGTGCCAGCAGCCCTCTGGGGTCACCCTCCTACGAGCAGTACTTC	CASSPLGSPSYEQYF
TRBV12-5	-	-	TRBJ2-5	TGTGCTAGTGGTTTGGAAATCCTCGTGGGTTCGGAGCAAGAGACCCAGTACTTC	CASGLEILVGSEQETQYF
TRBV6-6	-	TRBD2	TRBJ2-3	TGTGCCAGCAGTCCCCGGGGGGGGGATACGCAGTATTTT	CASSPRGGDTQYF
TRBV5-1	-	-	TRBJ1-2	TGCGCCAGCAGCTTGGGGACGGCCGGTGGCGGTGGCTACACCTTC	CASSLGTAGGGGYTF
TRBV19	-	TRBD1	TRBJ2-2	TGTGCCAGTAGTAGACAGGGGCCGATCACCGGGGAGCTGTTTTTT	CASSRQGPITGELFF
TRBV7-2	-	TRBD1	TRBJ1-5	TGTGCCAGCAGCTCTTCCCAGGGGGAGAATCAGCCCCAGCATTTT	CASSSSQGENQPQHF
TRBV6-5	-	-	TRBJ1-1	TGTGCCAGCAGCCTTCAGGGAACTGAAGCTTTCTTT	CASSLQGTEAFF